This T cell receptor beta chain came from a study of cytomegalovirus exposure and HLA in healthy donors. Study-level points and caveats: Altogether, 164 TCR beta chains were recorded as cytomegalovirus-associated. Analysis was performed later, and it showed HLA-associated TCR beta chains to be more clonally expanded than equally common others. Roughly uniform depth of sequencing across donors was assumed in presence/absence analyses.

The donors comprised healthy bone marrow donors. Trimming stripped 1 base from V and 8 bases from J, with 11 bases between. CDR1 is SEHNR, CDR2 FQNEAQ, per germline (reference sequence). The CDR3 is made up of 14 amino acids. Researchers ran the PCR with 60 Vbeta and 13 Jbeta primers. The data were produced by immunoSEQ multiplex PCR, yet TCRdb's version contains in-frame clones alone and is incomplete. Of some 190,000 clones listed, about 90% are singletons. Comment on this clone: Its antigen remains unknown.

This receptor was taken from a man aged 25 to 45 in good health and CMV-seronegative. The chain recombines TRBV7-9 with TRBJ1-4; D gene unclear. Sequences were obtained from PBMCs. The CDR3 loop reads CASSLDNASEKLFF. In DNA, the CDR3 is TGTGCCAGCAGCTTAGACAACGCATCCGAAAAACTGTTTTTT.